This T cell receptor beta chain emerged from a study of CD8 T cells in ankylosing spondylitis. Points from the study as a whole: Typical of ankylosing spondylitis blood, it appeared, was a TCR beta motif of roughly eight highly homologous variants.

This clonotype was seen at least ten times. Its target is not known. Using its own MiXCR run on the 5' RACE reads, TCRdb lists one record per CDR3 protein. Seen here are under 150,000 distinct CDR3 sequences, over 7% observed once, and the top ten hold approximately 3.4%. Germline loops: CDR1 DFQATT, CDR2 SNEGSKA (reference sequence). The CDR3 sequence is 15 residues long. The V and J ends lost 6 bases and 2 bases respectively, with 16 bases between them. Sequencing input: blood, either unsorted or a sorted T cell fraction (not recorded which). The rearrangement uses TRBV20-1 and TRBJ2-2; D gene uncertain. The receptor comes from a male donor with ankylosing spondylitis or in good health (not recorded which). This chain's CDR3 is CSAIFGEKNTGELFF. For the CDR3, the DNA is TGCAGTGCGATATTTGGCGAGAAAAACACCGGGGAGCTGTTTTTT.